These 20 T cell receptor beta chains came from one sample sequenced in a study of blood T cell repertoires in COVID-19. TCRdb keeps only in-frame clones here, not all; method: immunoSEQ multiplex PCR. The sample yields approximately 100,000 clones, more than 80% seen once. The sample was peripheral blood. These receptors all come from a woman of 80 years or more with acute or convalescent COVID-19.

DNA of the CDR3: TGTGCCAGCAGCTGGGAACGGGGCTATGGCTACACCTTC. It translates to CASSWERGYGYTF. The chain links TRBV5-4 to TRBJ1-2; no firm D call. Trimming removed 3 bases at V and 4 bases at J, with 10 bases between. Germline CDR1 and CDR2: SGHNT and YYREEE (reference sequence). The CDR3 sequence is 13 residues long.

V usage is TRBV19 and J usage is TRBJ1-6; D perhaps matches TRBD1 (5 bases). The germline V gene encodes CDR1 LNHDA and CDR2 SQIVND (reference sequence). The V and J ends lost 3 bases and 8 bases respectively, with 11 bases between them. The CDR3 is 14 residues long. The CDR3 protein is CASSMDGDYSPLHF. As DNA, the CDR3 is TGTGCCAGTAGTATGGACGGGGACTATTCACCCCTCCACTTT.

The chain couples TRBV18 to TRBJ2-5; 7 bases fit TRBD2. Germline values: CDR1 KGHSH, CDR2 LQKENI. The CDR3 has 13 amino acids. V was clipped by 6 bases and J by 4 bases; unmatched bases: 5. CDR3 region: CASSATSRETQYF. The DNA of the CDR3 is TGTGCCAGCTCCGCGACTAGCAGAGAGACCCAGTACTTC.

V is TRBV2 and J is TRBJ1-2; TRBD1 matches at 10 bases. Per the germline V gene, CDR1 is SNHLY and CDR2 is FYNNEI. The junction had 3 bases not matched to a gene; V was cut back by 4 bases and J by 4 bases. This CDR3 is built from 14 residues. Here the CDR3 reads CASSGQGATYGYTF. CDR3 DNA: TGTGCCAGCAGTGGACAGGGGGCCACCTATGGCTACACCTTC.

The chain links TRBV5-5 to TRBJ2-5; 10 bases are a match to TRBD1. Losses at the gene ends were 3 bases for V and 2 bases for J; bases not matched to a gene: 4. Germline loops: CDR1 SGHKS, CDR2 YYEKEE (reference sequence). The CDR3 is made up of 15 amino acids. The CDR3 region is CASSSDRGNQETQYF. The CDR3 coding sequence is TGTGCCAGCAGCTCGGACAGGGGGAATCAAGAGACCCAGTACTTC.

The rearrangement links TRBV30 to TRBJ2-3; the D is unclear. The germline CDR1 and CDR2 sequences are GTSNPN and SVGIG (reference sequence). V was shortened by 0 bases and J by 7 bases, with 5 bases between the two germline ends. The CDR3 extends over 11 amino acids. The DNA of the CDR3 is TGTGCCTGGAGTGTATCTTATACGCAGTATTTT. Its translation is CAWSVSYTQYF.

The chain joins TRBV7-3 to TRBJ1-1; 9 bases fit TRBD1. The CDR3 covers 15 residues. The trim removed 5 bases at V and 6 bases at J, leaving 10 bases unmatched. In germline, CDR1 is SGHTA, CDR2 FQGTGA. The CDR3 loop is CASSPTGTGSAEAFF. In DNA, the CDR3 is TGTGCCAGCAGCCCAACCGGGACAGGGTCGGCTGAAGCTTTCTTT.

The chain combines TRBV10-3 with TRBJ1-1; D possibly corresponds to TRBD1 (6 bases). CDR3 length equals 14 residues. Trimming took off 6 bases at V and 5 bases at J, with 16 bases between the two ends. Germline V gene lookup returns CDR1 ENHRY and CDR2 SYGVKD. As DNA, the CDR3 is TGTGCCATCAGGCCGGGGGGGCGCTGGACTGAAGCTTTCTTT. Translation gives CAIRPGGRWTEAFF.

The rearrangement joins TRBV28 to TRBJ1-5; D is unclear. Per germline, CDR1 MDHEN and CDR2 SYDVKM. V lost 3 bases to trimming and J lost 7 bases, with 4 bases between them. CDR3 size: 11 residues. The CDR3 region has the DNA TGTGCCAGCAGTTTGGGCCAGCCCCAGCATTTT. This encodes CASSLGQPQHF.

The chain's CDR3 is CASSLGVAGNTEAFF. In DNA, the CDR3 is TGCGCCAGCAGCTTGGGCGTTGCAGGGAACACTGAAGCTTTCTTT. The J gene is TRBJ1-1, the V gene TRBV5-1; D is undetermined. Germline V gives CDR1 SGHRS, CDR2 YFSETQ. V was cut by 0 bases and J by 1 base, with 10 bases left in between. The CDR3 runs to 15 residues. Full variable domain (outside the CDR3, taken from reference TRBV5-1 and TRBJ1-1): KAGVTQTPRYLIKTRGQQVTLSCSPISGHRSVSWYQQTPGQGLQFLFEYFSETQRNKGNFPGRFSGRQFSNSRSEMNVSTLELGDSALYLCASSLGVAGNTEAFFGQGTRLTVV.

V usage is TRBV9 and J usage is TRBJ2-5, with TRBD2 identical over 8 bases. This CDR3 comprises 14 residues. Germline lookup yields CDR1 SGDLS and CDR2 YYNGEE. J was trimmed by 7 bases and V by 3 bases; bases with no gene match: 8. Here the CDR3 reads CASSETSGLGTQYF. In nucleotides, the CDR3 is TGTGCCAGCAGCGAAACTAGCGGTTTGGGGACCCAGTACTTC.

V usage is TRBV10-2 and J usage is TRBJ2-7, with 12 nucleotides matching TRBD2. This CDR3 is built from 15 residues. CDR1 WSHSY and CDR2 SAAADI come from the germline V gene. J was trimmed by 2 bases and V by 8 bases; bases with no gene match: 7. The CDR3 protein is CASQLLAGGTYEQYF. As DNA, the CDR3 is TGCGCCAGCCAGCTACTAGCGGGGGGAACCTACGAGCAGTACTTC.

The chain's CDR3 is CSASSGLSLLHSNQPQHF. CDR3 in DNA: TGCAGTGCTAGTTCCGGTCTCTCTCTACTCCATAGCAATCAGCCCCAGCATTTT. The chain has TRBV20-1 and TRBJ1-5, with D unclear. V lost 3 bases and J lost 0, with 21 bases in between. CDR3 length: 18 amino acids. From germline, CDR1 is DFQATT and CDR2 SNEGSKA (reference sequence).

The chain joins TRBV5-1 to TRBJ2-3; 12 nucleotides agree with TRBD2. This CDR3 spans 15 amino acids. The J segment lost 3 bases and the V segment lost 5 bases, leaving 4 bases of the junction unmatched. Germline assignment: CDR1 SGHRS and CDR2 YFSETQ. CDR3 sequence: CASSRTSGVTDTQYF. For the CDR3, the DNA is TGCGCCAGCAGTCGGACTAGCGGGGTTACAGATACGCAGTATTTT.

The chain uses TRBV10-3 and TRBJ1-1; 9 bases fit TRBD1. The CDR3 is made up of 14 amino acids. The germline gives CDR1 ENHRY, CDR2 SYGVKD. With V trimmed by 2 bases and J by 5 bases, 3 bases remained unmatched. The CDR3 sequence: CAISEMGTGTEAFF. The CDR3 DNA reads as TGTGCCATCAGTGAGATGGGGACAGGGACTGAAGCTTTCTTT.

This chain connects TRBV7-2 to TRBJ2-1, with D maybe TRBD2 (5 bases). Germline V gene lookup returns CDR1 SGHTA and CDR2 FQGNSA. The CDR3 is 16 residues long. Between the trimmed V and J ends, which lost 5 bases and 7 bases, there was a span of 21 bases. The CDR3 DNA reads TGTGCCAGCAGCCCAATTTGGGAGAGATGGGATAATGAGCAGTTCTTC. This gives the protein CASSPIWERWDNEQFF.

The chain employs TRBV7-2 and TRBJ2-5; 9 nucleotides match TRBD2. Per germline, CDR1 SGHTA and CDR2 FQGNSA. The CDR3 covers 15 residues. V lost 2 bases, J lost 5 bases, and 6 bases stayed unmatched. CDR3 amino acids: CASSLRRGGWETQYF. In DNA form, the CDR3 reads TGTGCCAGCAGCTTACGGCGGGGGGGCTGGGAGACCCAGTACTTC.

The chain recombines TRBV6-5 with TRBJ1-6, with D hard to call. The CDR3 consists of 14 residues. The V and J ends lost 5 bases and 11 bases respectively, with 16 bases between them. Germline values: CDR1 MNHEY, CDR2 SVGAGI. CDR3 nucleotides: TGTGCCAGCAGTACCCTACGGACTGAGGCACCCCTCCACTTT. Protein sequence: CASSTLRTEAPLHF.

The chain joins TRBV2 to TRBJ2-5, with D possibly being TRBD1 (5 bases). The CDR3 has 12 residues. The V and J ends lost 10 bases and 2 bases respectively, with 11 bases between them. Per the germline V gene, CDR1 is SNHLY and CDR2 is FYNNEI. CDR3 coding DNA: TGTGCCACCTCGACAGAACAAGAGACCCAGTACTTC. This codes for CATSTEQETQYF.

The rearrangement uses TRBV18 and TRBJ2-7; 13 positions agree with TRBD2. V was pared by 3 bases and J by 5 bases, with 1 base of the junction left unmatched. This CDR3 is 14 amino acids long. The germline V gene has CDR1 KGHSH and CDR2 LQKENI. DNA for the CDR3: TGTGCCAGCTCACCCGGACTAGCGGGGGACGAGCAGTACTTC. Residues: CASSPGLAGDEQYF.